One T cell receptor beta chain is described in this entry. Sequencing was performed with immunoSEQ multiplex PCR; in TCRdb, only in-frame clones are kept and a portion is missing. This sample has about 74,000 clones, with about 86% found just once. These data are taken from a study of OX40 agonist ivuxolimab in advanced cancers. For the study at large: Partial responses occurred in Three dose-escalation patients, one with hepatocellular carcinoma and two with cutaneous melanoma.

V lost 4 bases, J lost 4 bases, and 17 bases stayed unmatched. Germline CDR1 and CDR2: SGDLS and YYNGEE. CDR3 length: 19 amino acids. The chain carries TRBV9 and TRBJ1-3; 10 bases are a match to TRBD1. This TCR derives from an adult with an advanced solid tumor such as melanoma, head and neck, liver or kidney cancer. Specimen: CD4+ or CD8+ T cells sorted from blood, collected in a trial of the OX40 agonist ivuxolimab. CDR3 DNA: TGTGCCAGCAGCCCGGGGGCAGGGACAGGGGCCCTAGTAGGAAACACCATATATTTT. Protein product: CASSPGAGTGALVGNTIYF.